This T cell receptor beta chain was observed in a study of shared clonotypes between healthy human individuals. Study observations and caveats: Memory subsets generally showed smaller estimated richness than naive subsets did. Clonotype sharing among donors, it was expected, would be affected by sequencing depth. Researchers sampled blood only, noting tissue repertoires likely differ. The study drew on few donors, limiting represented genetic and exposure-history diversity.

To note about this clone: What it binds is not known.

V was cut by 5 bases and J by 2 bases, with 10 bases left in between. Germline-derived CDR1 and CDR2 are SGHTA and FQGNSA. CDR3 length equals 13 residues. Data came from immunoSEQ multiplex PCR; TCRdb stores just in-frame clones and leaves some out. This table holds 2,100,000 or so clones, approximately 95% found once. V is TRBV7-2 and J is TRBJ2-7, with D possibly matching TRBD2 (6 bases). Sequencing was done on a sample of naive CD4+ T cells sorted from blood. Subset given: CD45RA+ positively selected. The clonotype originates from a man between 18 and 29 years old in good health. CDR3 coding DNA: TGTGCCAGCAGCCCCGGGAGTCCCTACGAGCAGTACTTC. It codes for CASSPGSPYEQYF.